Listed here are 16 T cell receptor beta chains from one sample, sequenced in a study of shared clonotypes between healthy human individuals. Sequenced by immunoSEQ multiplex PCR; TCRdb stores in-frame clones only, minus some. The table records around 2,100,000 clones, about 95% of them present only once. Naive CD8 cells lacked CD45RO, underwent positive selection for CCR7 and left out terminally differentiated effector memory CD45RA+ cells. The sequenced material came from naive CD8+ T cells sorted from blood. The origin of the receptors is a man between 18 and 29 years old in good health.

The chain uses TRBV2 and TRBJ2-1, with D perhaps matching TRBD1 (6 bases). Trimming took 6 bases from V and 7 from J, leaving 13 bases between them. Per germline, CDR1 SNHLY and CDR2 FYNNEI. This CDR3 has 13 amino acids. The CDR3 coding sequence is TGTGCCAGCAGATCGGGACAATCGAATGAGCAGTTCTTC. This codes for CASRSGQSNEQFF.

This clone was observed a single time. The same CDR3 arises from other DNA sequences in this sample as well. V is TRBV5-1 and J is TRBJ2-3; 8 positions agree with TRBD2. The CDR3 has 16 residues. The germline V gene has CDR1 SGHRS and CDR2 YFSETQ. The V and J ends lost 0 bases and 2 bases, in that order; junction bases with no gene match: 5. CDR3 nucleotides: TGCGCCAGCAGCTTGGGGCTAGCGGGCACCACAGATACGCAGTATTTT. Translated, it gives CASSLGLAGTTDTQYF.

The chain is built from TRBV25-1 and TRBJ2-1; D gene ambiguous. The CDR3 contains 14 residues. Germline values: CDR1 MGHDK, CDR2 SYGVNS. Trimming took off 3 bases at V and 4 bases at J, with 10 bases between the two ends. Here the CDR3 reads CASSDQSVYNEQFF. CDR3 in DNA: TGTGCCAGCAGTGACCAATCAGTATACAATGAGCAGTTCTTC.

The chain uses TRBV2 and TRBJ2-4; possibly TRBD2 for D (6 bases). Germline values: CDR1 SNHLY, CDR2 FYNNEI. The CDR3 runs 14 residues. The germline V and J ends were trimmed by 8 bases and 6 bases, with 17 bases remaining between them. CDR3 residues: CASQERAGGNIQYF. CDR3 coding DNA: TGTGCCAGCCAGGAGCGGGCTGGGGGAAACATTCAGTACTTC.

CDR3 DNA sequence: TGTGCCAGCAGCGCCAATACCTGGGCCGAGCAGTACTTC. This encodes CASSANTWAEQYF. The chain recombines TRBV9 with TRBJ2-7; D unresolved. V lost 3 bases and J lost 6, with 13 bases in between. Germline CDR1 is SGDLS and CDR2 is YYNGEE. This CDR3 spans 13 amino acids.

This clone showed up just once. The V gene is TRBV13, the J gene TRBJ2-1; D is unclear. V gave up 0 bases and J gave up 5 bases, with 11 bases separating them. The CDR3 length is 15 residues. Germline lookup yields CDR1 PRHDT and CDR2 FYEKMQ (reference sequence). CDR3 DNA: TGTGCCAGCAGCTTAGGCCCCCACACAAACAATGAGCAGTTCTTC. This translates into CASSLGPHTNNEQFF.

This clone was picked up one time. The V and J genes are TRBV7-8 and TRBJ2-1; D remains ambiguous. V lost 1 base, J lost 2 bases, and 24 bases lay in between. The CDR3 covers 20 residues. Germline-derived CDR1 and CDR2 are SGHVS and FQNEAQ. In DNA form, the CDR3 reads TGTGCCAGCAGCTTAGGGTGGATGGGCGAAGTCCCGTTGGCCTACAATGAGCAGTTCTTC. Its translation is CASSLGWMGEVPLAYNEQFF.

J is TRBJ1-2 and V is TRBV7-3; 11 nucleotides line up with TRBD1. Germline V gene sequence: CDR1 SGHTA, CDR2 FQGTGA. CDR3 length equals 17 residues. V shed 2 bases and J 4 bases; nucleotides not matched to a gene: 9. The CDR3 reads CASSLAGQGANAYGYTF. CDR3 nucleotides: TGTGCCAGCAGCTTAGCCGGACAGGGGGCGAATGCCTATGGCTACACCTTC.

The chain carries TRBV5-1 and TRBJ2-2; weak D call: TRBD2 (5 bases). Trimming stripped 1 base from V and 3 bases from J, with 16 bases between. This CDR3 region has 17 residues. Per germline, CDR1 SGHRS and CDR2 YFSETQ. This chain's CDR3 is CASSLMGEGSYTGELFF. The CDR3 DNA is TGCGCCAGCAGCTTGATGGGTGAGGGCTCCTACACCGGGGAGCTGTTTTTT. Looking up the rest from reference TRBV5-1 and TRBJ2-2 gives the full variable domain: KAGVTQTPRYLIKTRGQQVTLSCSPISGHRSVSWYQQTPGQGLQFLFEYFSETQRNKGNFPGRFSGRQFSNSRSEMNVSTLELGDSALYLCASSLMGEGSYTGELFFGEGSRLTVL.

This chain connects TRBV12-5 to TRBJ2-3, with D unresolved. The CDR3 spans 13 residues. V was pared by 5 bases and J by 7 bases, with 13 bases between. CDR1 and CDR2 from the germline V gene are LGHNT and FRNRAP. This chain's CDR3 is CASGPETGNTQYF. In DNA, the CDR3 is TGTGCTAGTGGTCCCGAGACTGGGAATACGCAGTATTTT.

This sequence joins TRBV29-1 and TRBJ2-1, with 7 bases fitting TRBD1. The CDR3 length is 15 residues. V lost 0 bases to trimming and J lost 4 bases; unmatched junction nucleotides: 6. Germline lookup yields CDR1 SQVTM and CDR2 ANQGSEA. CDR3 in amino acids: CSVEDQGVLYNEQFF. The CDR3 DNA follows: TGCAGCGTTGAAGATCAGGGGGTACTTTACAATGAGCAGTTCTTC.

The DNA of the CDR3 is TGTGCCAGCTCCTCAGGGGACTCCCACTACGAGCAGTACTTC. This sequence encodes CASSSGDSHYEQYF. This rearrangement joins TRBV2 to TRBJ2-7, with D perhaps TRBD1 or TRBD2 (6 bases each). V was clipped by 8 bases and J by 3 bases, with 17 bases between them. This CDR3 comprises 14 residues. Germline V gives CDR1 SNHLY, CDR2 FYNNEI.

This chain joins TRBV2 and TRBJ2-7, with 8 nucleotides matching TRBD2. Trimming at V came to 8 bases and at J to 4 bases, leaving 7 bases not matched to a gene. Germline V lookup: CDR1 SNHLY, CDR2 FYNNEI. The CDR3 runs to 13 residues. The CDR3 DNA sequence: TGTGCCAGCGGACCGGGACTAGGGTACGAGCAGTACTTC. It yields the protein CASGPGLGYEQYF.

The J gene is TRBJ2-1, the V gene TRBV4-1; D is undetermined. The CDR3 consists of 12 residues. Deletions cut 2 bases from V and 7 bases from J, with 6 bases between. Germline CDR1 MGHRA, CDR2 YSYEKL. The CDR3 nucleotides are TGCGCCAGCAGCCAAAAAAGGAATGAGCAGTTCTTC. Amino acid sequence: CASSQKRNEQFF.

Concerning this clone itself: A read error may account for a junction end that differs from germline. V is TRBV4-3 and J is TRBJ2-7; 7 bases match TRBD1. Germline V lookup: CDR1 LGHNA, CDR2 YSLEER. The CDR3 has 17 amino acids. CDR3 nucleotide sequence: TGCGCCAGCAGCCAATCTCTCCCCGGGACAGTCTCCGACGAGCAGTACTTC. Translation gives CASSQSLPGTVSDEQYF.

The gene calls are TRBV9 and TRBJ2-3, with D unclear. CDR1 is SGDLS, CDR2 YYNGEE, per germline. Trimming took 4 bases from V and 5 from J, leaving 14 bases between them. The CDR3 consists of 14 residues. The CDR3 region is CASSLNWNGDTQYF. DNA for the CDR3: TGTGCCAGCAGCCTCAATTGGAATGGAGATACGCAGTATTTT.